Reported below is one T cell receptor (beta chain). The antigen is unknown. This entry is derived from a study of cytomegalovirus exposure and HLA in healthy donors. Whole-study context: An earlier analysis identified under 130 million unique TCR beta sequences in some 180 million T cells. In an early release, HLA-typed donors contributed about 79 million unique TCR sequences. Study-level results: A later analysis linked a missense DCLRE1C variant to TCR beta V- and J-gene trimming. Several top significant clusters appeared, in a later analysis, to be linked to common viral pathogens.

Use of 60 Vbeta and 13 Jbeta primers characterized the PCR. Sequencing was performed with immunoSEQ multiplex PCR; in TCRdb, only in-frame clones are kept and a portion is missing. This table holds about 77,000 clones, about 80% found once. The source is a man between 35 and 55 years old in good health and CMV-seronegative. The source material was PBMCs.

In DNA form, the CDR3 reads TGTGCCAGCAGACATCTCGGGACAGGGCGATCACCCCTCCACTTT. Translation: CASRHLGTGRSPLHF. The V call is TRBV5-6, the J call TRBJ1-6; 9 positions match TRBD1. The trim removed 5 bases at V and 10 bases at J, leaving 10 bases unmatched. This CDR3 contains 15 residues. Per the germline V gene, CDR1 is SGHDT and CDR2 is YYEEEE.